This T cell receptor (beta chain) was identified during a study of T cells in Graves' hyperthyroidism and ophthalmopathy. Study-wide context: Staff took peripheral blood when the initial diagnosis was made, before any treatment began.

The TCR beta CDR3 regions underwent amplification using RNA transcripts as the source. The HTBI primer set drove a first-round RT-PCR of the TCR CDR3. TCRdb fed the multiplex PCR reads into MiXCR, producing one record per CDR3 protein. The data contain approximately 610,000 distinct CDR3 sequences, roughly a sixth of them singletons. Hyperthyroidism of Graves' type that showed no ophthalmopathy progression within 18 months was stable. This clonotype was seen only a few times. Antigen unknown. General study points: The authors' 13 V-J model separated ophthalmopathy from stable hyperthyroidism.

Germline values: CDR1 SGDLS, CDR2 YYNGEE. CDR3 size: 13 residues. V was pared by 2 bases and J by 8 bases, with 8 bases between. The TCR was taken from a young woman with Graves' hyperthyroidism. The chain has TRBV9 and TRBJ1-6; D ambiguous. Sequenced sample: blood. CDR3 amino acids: CASSVTEYSPLHF. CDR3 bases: TGTGCCAGCAGCGTCACTGAGTATTCACCCCTCCACTTT.